The clone carrying this T cell receptor beta chain has only one observation. Its antigen is currently unknown. It was uncontrolled infection, other autoimmune disease, pregnancy or lactation that excluded patients. Trimming stripped 5 bases from V and 8 bases from J, with 18 bases between. CDR3 length: 15 amino acids. Germline V gene sequence: CDR1 MGHDK, CDR2 SYGVNS. Amplified regions were TCR beta CDR3 sequences from RNA transcripts. The primer set for the first-round RT-PCR of the TCR CDR3 was HTBI. TCRdb reprocessed the multiplex PCR reads with MiXCR, giving one entry per CDR3 protein. The table has hundreds of thousands of distinct CDR3 sequences, about 45% seen once. This sample stems from a study of T cells in Graves' hyperthyroidism and ophthalmopathy. General observations from the study: Before onset, ophthalmopathy was predicted by the model a median roughly 6.8 months earlier. From stable hyperthyroidism, ophthalmopathy was set apart by a 13 V-J model. Blood shared most expanded thyroid clonotypes above 0.001.

The sequenced material came from peripheral blood or thyroid tissue (not recorded which). The gene calls are TRBV25-1 and TRBJ1-4, with D perhaps TRBD1 (6 bases). The receptor was derived from an adult man with Graves' disease, either hyperthyroidism or ophthalmopathy (not recorded which). CDR3 in amino acids: CASSSSGAGGEKLFF. In DNA, the CDR3 is TGTGCCAGCAGTTCCTCAGGGGCGGGTGGCGAAAAACTGTTTTTT.